This TCR beta chain originates from a study of blood T cell repertoires in COVID-19. On the study more broadly: COVID-19 samples from acute and convalescent phases originated in the United States, Italy and Spain. T cells, B-cell-depleted T cells, or PBMCs supplied cDNA or gDNA.

Germline CDR1 and CDR2: SGDLS and YYNGEE. After removal of 3 bases from V and 2 bases from J, the junction contained 1 base not matched to a gene. The CDR3 sequence is 13 residues long. Authors' methods: Cell counts per sample came from amplifying reference gene primers. Sequencing was performed with immunoSEQ multiplex PCR; in TCRdb, only in-frame clones are kept and a portion is missing. Clone size and V and J calls were adopted from that table, with D and trimming inferred from the DNA. The repertoire consists of under 300,000 clones, with about four fifths occurring once and the leading ten covering 3% to 4%.

Sequenced sample: peripheral blood. The rearrangement uses TRBV9 and TRBJ1-2, with 7 bases fitting TRBD1. The TCR sequence derives from a woman aged 18-29 years with acute or convalescent COVID-19. CDR3 loop: CASSATGNYGYTF. The CDR3 nucleotides are TGTGCCAGCAGCGCGACAGGGAACTATGGCTACACCTTC.